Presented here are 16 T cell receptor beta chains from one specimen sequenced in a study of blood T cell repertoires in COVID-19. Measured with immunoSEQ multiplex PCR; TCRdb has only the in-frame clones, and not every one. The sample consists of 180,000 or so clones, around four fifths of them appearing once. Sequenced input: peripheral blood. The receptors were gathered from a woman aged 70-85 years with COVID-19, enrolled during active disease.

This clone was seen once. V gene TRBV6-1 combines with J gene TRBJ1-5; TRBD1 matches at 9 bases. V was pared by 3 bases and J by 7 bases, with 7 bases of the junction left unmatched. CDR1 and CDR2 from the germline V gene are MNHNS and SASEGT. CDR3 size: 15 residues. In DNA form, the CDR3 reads TGTGCCAGCAGTGAGGCGACAGGGGGACTCCAGCCCCAGCATTTT. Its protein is CASSEATGGLQPQHF.

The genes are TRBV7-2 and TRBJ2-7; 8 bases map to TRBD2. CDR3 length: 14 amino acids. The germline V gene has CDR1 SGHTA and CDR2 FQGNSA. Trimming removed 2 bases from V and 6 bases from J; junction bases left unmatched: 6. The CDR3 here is CASSLPGRASEQYF. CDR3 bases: TGTGCCAGCAGCTTACCCGGGAGGGCCAGCGAGCAGTACTTC.

CDR3 protein: CSGGQGKGYTF. Here the CDR3 DNA reads TGCAGCGGGGGACAGGGGAAGGGCTACACCTTC. J is TRBJ1-2 and V is TRBV29-1, with 10 positions matching TRBD1. Germline V gene sequence: CDR1 SQVTM, CDR2 ANQGSEA. V lost 7 bases, J lost 8 bases, and 4 bases stayed unmatched. This CDR3 has 11 residues. Variable domain in full (rest from reference TRBV29-1 and TRBJ1-2): SAVISQKPSRDICQRGTSLTIQCQVDSQVTMMFWYRQQPGQSLTLIATANQGSEATYESGFVIDKFPISRPNLTFSTLTVSNMSPEDSSIYLCSGGQGKGYTFGSGTRLTVV.

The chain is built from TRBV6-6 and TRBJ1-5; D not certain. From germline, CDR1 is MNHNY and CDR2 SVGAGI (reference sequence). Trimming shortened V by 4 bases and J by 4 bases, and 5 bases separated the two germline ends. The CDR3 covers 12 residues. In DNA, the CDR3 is TGTGCCAGCAGTTCCCTAAATCAGCCCCAGCATTTT. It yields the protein CASSSLNQPQHF.

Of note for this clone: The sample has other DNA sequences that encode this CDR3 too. CDR3 protein: CASSLAGASGRSEQYF. As DNA, the CDR3 is TGTGCCAGCAGCTTAGCGGGGGCTAGCGGGAGGAGCGAGCAGTACTTC. The V and J genes are TRBV7-6 and TRBJ2-7, with 11 positions matching TRBD2. Germline loops: CDR1 SGHVS, CDR2 FNYEAQ. CDR3 length equals 16 residues. The V and J ends lost 0 bases and 6 bases, in that order; junction bases with no gene match: 7.

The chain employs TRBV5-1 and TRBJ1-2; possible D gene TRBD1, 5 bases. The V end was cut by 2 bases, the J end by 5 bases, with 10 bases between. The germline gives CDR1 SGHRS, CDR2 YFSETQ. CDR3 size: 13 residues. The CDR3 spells CASSFDSGYGYTF. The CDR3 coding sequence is TGCGCCAGCAGCTTCGACAGCGGGTATGGCTACACCTTC.

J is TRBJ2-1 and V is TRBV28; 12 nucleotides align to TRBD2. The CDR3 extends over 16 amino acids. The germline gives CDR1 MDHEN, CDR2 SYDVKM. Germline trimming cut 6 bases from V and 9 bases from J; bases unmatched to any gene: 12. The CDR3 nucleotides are TGTGCCAGCAGCCCAGTCCTAGCGGGAGGGCCGGGTGAGCAGTTCTTC. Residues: CASSPVLAGGPGEQFF.

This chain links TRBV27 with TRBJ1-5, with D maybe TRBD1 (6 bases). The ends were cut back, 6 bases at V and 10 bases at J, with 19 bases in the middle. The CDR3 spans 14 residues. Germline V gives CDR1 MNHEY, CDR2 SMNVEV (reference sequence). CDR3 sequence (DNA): TGTGCCAGCAGCCCCGAGTGGGGGCTATATCCCCAGCATTTT. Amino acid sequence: CASSPEWGLYPQHF.

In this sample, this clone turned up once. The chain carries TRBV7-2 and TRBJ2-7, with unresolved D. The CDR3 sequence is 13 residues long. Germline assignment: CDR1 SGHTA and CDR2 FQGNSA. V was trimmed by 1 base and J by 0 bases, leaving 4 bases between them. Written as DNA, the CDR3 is TGTGCCAGCAGCTTAGTTAGCTCCTACGAGCAGTACTTC. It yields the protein CASSLVSSYEQYF. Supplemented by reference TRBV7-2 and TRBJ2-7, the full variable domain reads GAGVSQSPSNKVTEKGKDVELRCDPISGHTALYWYRQSLGQGLEFLIYFQGNSAPDKSGLPSDRFSAERTGGSVSTLTIQRTQQEDSAVYLCASSLVSSYEQYFGPGTRLTVT.

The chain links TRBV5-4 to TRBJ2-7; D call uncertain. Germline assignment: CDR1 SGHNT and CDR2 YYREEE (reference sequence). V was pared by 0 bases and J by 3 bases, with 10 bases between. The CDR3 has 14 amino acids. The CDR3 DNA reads TGTGCCAGCAGCTTGGTAGGAGCGAGCTACGAGCAGTACTTC. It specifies CASSLVGASYEQYF.

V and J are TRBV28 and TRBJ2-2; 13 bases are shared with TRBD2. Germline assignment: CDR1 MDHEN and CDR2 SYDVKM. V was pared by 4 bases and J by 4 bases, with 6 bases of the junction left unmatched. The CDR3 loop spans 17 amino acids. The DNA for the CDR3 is TGTGCCAGCAGTTCCCCTACTAGCGGGAGGGGCACCGGGGAGCTGTTTTTT. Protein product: CASSSPTSGRGTGELFF.

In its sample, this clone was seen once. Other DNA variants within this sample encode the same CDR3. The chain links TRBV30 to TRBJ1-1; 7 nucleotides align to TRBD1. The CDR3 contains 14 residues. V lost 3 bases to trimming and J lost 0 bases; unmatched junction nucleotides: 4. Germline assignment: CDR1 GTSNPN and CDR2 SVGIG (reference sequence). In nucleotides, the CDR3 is TGTGCCTGGAGCCTAGGGACAGTGAACACTGAAGCTTTCTTT. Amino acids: CAWSLGTVNTEAFF.

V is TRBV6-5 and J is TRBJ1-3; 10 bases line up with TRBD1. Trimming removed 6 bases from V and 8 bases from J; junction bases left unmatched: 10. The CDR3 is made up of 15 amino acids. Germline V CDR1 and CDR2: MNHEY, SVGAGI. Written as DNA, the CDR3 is TGTGCCAGCAGCCCGGACAGGGGGTCAAGGGACACCATATATTTT. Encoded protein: CASSPDRGSRDTIYF.

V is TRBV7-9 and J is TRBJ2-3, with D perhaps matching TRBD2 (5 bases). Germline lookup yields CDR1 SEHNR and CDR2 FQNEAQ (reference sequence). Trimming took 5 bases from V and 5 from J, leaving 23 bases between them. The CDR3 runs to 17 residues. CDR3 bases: TGTGCCAGCAGCGACAATAGGAAGGGAAGCGGTCAAGATACGCAGTATTTT. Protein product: CASSDNRKGSGQDTQYF. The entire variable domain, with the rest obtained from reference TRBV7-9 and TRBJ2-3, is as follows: DTGVSQNPRHKITKRGQNVTFRCDPISEHNRLYWYRQTLGQGPEFLTYFQNEAQLEKSRLLSDRFSAERPKGSFSTLEIQRTEQGDSAMYLCASSDNRKGSGQDTQYFGPGTRLTVL.

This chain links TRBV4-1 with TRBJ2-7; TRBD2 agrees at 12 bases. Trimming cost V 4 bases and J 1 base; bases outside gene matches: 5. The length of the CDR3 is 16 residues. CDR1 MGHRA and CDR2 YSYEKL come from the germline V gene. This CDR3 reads CASSRPLAGGSYEQYF. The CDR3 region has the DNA TGCGCCAGCAGCCGCCCACTAGCGGGAGGATCCTACGAGCAGTACTTC.

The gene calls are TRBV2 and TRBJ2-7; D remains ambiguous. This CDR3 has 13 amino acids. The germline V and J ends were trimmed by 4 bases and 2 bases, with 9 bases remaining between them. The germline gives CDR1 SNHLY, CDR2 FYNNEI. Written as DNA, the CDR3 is TGTGCCAGCAGTGTCGAGAGAACCTACGAGCAGTACTTC. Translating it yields CASSVERTYEQYF.